This T cell receptor (beta chain) comes out of a study of CD8 T cells in ankylosing spondylitis. General study findings and limits: In ankylosing spondylitis patients, matched synovial fluid reportedly showed significant enrichment of disease-linked clones. What appeared characteristic of ankylosing spondylitis blood was a TCR beta motif of eight highly homologous variants.

Trimming removed 0 bases from V and 3 bases from J, with 13 bases in between. Germline values: CDR1 SGHKS, CDR2 YYEKEE (reference sequence). CDR3 length equals 15 residues. In regard to this clonotype: Antigen unknown.

TCRdb ran MiXCR on the 5' RACE reads and lists one entry per CDR3 protein. The sample lists 700,000 or so distinct CDR3 sequences, around 20% occurring once. Sequencing was carried out using blood, either unsorted or a sorted T cell fraction (not recorded which). This TCR came from a male donor with ankylosing spondylitis. The chain is built from TRBV5-5 and TRBJ2-7; tentative D call: TRBD1 (6 bases). The CDR3 coding sequence is TGTGCCAGCAGCTTGGGCGGACAGATCAGCTACGAGCAGTACTTC. It translates to CASSLGGQISYEQYF.